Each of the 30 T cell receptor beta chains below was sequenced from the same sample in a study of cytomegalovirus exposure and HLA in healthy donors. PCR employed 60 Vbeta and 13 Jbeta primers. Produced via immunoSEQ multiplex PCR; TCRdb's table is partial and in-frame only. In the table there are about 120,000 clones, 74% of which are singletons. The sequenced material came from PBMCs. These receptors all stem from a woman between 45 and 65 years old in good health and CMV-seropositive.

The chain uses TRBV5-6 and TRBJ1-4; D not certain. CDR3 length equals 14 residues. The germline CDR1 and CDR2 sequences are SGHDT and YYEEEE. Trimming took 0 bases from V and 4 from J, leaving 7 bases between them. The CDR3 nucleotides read TGTGCCAGCAGCTTGGGGCAGGATAATGAAAAACTGTTTTTT. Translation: CASSLGQDNEKLFF.

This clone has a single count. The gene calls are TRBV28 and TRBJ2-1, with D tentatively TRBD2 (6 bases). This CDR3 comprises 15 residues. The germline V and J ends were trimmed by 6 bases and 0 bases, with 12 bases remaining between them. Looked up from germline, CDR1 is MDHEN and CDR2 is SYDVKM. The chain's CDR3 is CASRMEGSSYNEQFF. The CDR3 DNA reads TGTGCCAGCAGAATGGAGGGTAGCTCCTACAATGAGCAGTTCTTC.

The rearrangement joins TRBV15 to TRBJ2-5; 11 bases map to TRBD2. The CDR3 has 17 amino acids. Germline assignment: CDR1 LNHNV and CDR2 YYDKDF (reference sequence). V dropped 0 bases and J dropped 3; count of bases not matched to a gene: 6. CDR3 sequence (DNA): TGTGCCACCAGCAGAGATCCGGGACTAGCGGTGGAAGAGACCCAGTACTTC. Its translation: CATSRDPGLAVEETQYF.

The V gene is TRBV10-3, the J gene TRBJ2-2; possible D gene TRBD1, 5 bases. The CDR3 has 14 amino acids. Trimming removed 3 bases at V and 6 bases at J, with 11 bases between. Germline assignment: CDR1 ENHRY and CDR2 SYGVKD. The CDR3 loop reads CAISDPGIAGELFF. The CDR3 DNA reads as TGTGCCATCAGTGACCCAGGGATCGCCGGGGAGCTGTTTTTT.

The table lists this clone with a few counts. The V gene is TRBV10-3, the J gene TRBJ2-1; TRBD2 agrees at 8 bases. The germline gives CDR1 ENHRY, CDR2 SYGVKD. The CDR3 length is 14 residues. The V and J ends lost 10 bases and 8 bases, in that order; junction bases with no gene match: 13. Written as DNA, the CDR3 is TGTGCCAGCATCCCTTCTCCGGGGGGGCATGAGCAGTTCTTC. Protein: CASIPSPGGHEQFF.

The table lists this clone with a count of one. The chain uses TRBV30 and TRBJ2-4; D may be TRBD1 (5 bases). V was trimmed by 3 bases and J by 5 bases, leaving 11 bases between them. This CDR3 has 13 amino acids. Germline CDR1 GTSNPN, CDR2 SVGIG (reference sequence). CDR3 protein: CAWRGQAENIQYF. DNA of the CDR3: TGTGCCTGGAGGGGGCAGGCCGAAAACATTCAGTACTTC.

The CDR3 is CAWSPKMTGLGANYGYTF. DNA for the CDR3: TGTGCCTGGAGTCCCAAAATGACAGGGCTCGGAGCTAACTATGGCTACACCTTC. The chain joins TRBV30 to TRBJ1-2; 7 bases are shared with TRBD1. CDR1 GTSNPN and CDR2 SVGIG come from the germline V gene (reference sequence). V trimming: 2 bases; J trimming: 0 bases; junction bases outside the gene matches: 15. The CDR3 spans 18 residues. The variable domain in full, with the rest retrieved from reference TRBV30 and TRBJ1-2, is SQTIHQWPATLVQPVGSPLSLECTVEGTSNPNLYWYRQAAGRGLQLLFYSVGIGQISSEVPQNLSASRPQDRQFILSSKKLLLSDSGFYLCAWSPKMTGLGANYGYTFGSGTRLTVV.

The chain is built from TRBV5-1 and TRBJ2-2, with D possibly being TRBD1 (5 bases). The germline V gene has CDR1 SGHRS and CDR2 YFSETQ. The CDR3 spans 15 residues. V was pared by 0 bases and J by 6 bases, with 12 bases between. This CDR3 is CASSLVSGMAGELFF. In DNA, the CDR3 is TGCGCCAGCAGCTTGGTTTCAGGGATGGCCGGGGAGCTGTTTTTT.

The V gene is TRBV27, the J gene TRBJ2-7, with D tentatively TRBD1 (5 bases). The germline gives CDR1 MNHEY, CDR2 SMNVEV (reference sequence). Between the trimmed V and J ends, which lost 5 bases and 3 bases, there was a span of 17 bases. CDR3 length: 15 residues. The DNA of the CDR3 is TGTGCCAGCAGTGCAAAGGGTAGGGGCAACTACGAGCAGTACTTC. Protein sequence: CASSAKGRGNYEQYF.

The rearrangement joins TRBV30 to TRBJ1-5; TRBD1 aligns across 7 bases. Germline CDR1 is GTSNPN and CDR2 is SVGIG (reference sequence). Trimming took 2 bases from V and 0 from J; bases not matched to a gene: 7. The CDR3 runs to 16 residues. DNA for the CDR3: TGTGCCTGGAGTAATATGGGACAGTATAGCAATCAGCCCCAGCATTTT. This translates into CAWSNMGQYSNQPQHF.

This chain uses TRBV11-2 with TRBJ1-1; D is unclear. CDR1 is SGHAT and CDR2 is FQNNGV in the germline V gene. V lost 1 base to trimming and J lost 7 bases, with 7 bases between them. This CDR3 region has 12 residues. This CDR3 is CASSLGGYEAFF. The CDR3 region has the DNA TGTGCCAGCAGCTTAGGAGGATATGAAGCTTTCTTT.

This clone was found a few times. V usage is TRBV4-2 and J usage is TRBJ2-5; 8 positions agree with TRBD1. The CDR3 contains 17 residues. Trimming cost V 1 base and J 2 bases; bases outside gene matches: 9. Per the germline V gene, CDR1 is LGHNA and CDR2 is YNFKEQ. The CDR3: CASSQAAGTGAQETQYF. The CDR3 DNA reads TGTGCCAGCAGCCAAGCCGCCGGGACAGGAGCACAAGAGACCCAGTACTTC.

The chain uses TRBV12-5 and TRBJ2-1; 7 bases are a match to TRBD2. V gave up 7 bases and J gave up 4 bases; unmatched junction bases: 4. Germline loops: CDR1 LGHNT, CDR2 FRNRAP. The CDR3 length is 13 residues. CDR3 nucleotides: TGTGCTAGTGCGTCTAGCGGATACAATGAGCAGTTCTTC. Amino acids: CASASSGYNEQFF.

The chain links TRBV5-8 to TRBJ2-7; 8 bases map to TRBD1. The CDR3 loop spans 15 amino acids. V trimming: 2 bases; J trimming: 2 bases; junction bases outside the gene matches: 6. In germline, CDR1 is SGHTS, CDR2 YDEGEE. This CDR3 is CASSFRDRGTYEQYF. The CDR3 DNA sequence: TGTGCCAGCAGCTTCCGAGACAGGGGAACCTACGAGCAGTACTTC.

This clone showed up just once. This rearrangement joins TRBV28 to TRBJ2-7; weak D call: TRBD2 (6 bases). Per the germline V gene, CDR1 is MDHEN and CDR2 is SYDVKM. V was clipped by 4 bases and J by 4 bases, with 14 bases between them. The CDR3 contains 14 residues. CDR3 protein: CASSSQGGIYEQYF. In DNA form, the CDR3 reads TGTGCCAGCAGTTCCCAGGGAGGAATTTACGAGCAGTACTTC. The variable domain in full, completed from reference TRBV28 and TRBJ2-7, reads DVKVTQSSRYLVKRTGEKVFLECVQDMDHENMFWYRQDPGLGLRLIYFSYDVKMKEKGDIPEGYSVSREKKERFSLILESASTNQTSMYLCASSSQGGIYEQYFGPGTRLTVT.

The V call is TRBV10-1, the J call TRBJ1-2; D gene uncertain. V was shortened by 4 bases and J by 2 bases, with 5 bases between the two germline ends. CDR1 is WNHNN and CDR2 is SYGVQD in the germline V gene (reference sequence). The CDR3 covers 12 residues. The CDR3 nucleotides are TGCGCCAGCAGTGGAGGAAACTATGGCTACACCTTC. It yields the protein CASSGGNYGYTF.

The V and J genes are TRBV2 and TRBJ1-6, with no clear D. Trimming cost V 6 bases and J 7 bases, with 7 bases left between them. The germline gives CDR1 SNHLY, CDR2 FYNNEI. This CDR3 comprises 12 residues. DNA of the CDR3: TGTGCCAGCAGCCCCAGGAATTCACCCCTCCACTTT. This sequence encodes CASSPRNSPLHF. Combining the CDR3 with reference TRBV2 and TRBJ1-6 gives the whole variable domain EPEVTQTPSHQVTQMGQEVILRCVPISNHLYFYWYRQILGQKVEFLVSFYNNEISEKSEIFDDQFSVERPDGSNFTLKIRSTKLEDSAMYFCASSPRNSPLHFGNGTRLTVT.

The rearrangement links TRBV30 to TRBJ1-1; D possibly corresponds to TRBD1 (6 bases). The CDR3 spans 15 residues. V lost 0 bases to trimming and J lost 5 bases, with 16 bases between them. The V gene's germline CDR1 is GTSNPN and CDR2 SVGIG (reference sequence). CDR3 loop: CAWSVATGRVTEAFF. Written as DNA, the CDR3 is TGTGCCTGGAGTGTGGCAACAGGGCGTGTGACTGAAGCTTTCTTT.

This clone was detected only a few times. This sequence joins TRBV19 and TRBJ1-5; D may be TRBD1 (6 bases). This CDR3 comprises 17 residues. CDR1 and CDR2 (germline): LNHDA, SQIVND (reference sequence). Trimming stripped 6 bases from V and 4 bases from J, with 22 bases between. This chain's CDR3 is CASSPPAYRVGNQPQHF. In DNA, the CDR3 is TGTGCCAGTAGCCCTCCCGCCTACAGGGTAGGTAATCAGCCCCAGCATTTT.

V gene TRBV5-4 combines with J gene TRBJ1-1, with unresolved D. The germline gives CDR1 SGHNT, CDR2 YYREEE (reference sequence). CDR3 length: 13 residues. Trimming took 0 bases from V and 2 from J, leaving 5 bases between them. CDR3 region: CASSLDRNTEAFF. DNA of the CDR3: TGTGCCAGCAGCTTGGACAGAAACACTGAAGCTTTCTTT.

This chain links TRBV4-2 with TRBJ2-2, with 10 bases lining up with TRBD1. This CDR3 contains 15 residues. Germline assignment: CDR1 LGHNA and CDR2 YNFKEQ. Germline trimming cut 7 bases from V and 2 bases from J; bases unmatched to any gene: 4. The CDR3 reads CASTRDRGNTGELFF. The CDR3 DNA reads TGTGCCAGCACTCGGGACAGGGGAAACACCGGGGAGCTGTTTTTT.

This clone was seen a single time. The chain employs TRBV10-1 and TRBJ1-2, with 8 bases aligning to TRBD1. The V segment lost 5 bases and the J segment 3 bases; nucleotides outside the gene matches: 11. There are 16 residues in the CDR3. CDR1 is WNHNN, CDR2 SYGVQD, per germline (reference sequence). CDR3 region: CASSTRDRSLYYGYTF. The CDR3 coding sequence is TGCGCCAGCAGTACCCGGGACAGGAGCCTTTACTATGGCTACACCTTC.

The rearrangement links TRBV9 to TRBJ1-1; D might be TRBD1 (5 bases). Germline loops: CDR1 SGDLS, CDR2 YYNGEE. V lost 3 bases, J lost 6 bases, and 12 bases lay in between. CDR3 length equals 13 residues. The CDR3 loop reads CASSATGSAEAFF. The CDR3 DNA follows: TGTGCCAGCAGCGCAACAGGATCCGCTGAAGCTTTCTTT.

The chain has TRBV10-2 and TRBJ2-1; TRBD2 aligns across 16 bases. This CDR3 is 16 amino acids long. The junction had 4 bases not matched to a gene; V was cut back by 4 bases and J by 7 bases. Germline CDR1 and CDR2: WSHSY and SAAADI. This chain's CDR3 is CASSAPGLAGGNEQFF. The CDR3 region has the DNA TGCGCCAGCAGTGCCCCGGGACTAGCGGGGGGGAATGAGCAGTTCTTC.

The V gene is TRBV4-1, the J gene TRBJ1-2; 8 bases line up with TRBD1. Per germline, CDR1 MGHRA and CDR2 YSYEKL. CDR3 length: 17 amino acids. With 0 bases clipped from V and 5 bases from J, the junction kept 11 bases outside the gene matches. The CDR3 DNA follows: TGCGCCAGCAGCCAAGATTTGTCTCAGGGGGCGCGGTATGGCTACACCTTC. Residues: CASSQDLSQGARYGYTF.

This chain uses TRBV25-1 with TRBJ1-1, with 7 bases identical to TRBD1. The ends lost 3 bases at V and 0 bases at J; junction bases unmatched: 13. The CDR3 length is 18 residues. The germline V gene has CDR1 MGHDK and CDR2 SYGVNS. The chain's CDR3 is CASSDQQGGWGMNTEAFF. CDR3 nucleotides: TGTGCCAGCAGTGATCAGCAGGGGGGATGGGGGATGAACACTGAAGCTTTCTTT.

CDR3 protein: CSVGVEVYEQYF. The CDR3 DNA is TGCAGCGTTGGGGTAGAGGTATACGAGCAGTACTTC. V is TRBV29-1 and J is TRBJ2-7; D gene ambiguous. CDR3 length: 12 residues. CDR1 SQVTM and CDR2 ANQGSEA come from the germline V gene. Trimming took 4 bases from V and 4 from J, leaving 11 bases between them.

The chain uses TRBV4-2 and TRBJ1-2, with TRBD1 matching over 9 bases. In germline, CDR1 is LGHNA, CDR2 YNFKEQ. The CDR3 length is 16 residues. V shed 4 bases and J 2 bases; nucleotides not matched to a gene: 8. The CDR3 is CASSPGTGISNYGYTF. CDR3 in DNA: TGTGCCAGCAGCCCTGGGACAGGGATATCGAACTATGGCTACACCTTC.

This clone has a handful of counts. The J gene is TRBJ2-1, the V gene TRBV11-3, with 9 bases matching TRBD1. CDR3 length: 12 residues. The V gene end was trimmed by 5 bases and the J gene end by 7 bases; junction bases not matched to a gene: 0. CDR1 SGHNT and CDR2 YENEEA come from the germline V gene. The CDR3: CASSDRGNEQFF. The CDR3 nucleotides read TGTGCCAGCAGCGACAGGGGGAATGAGCAGTTCTTC. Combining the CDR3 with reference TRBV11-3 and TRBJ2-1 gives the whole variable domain EAGVVQSPRYKIIEKKQPVAFWCNPISGHNTLYWYLQNLGQGPELLIRYENEEAVDDSQLPKDRFSAERLKGVDSTLKIQPAELGDSAVYLCASSDRGNEQFFGPGTRLTVL.

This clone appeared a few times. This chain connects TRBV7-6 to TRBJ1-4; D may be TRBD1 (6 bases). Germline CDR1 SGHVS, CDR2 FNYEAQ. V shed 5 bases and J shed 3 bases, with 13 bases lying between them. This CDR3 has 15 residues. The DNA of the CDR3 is TGTGCCAGCAGCCAAAACAGGGTGCCTAATGAAAAACTGTTTTTT. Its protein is CASSQNRVPNEKLFF.